These 2 T cell receptor beta chains were sequenced from one sample in a study of blood T cell repertoires in COVID-19. Only in-frame clones appear in the TCRdb table, and some are missing; sequencing was by immunoSEQ multiplex PCR. The sample gives more than 95,000 clones, around 86% of which show up once; approximately 5% is in the top ten. Input material: peripheral blood. These receptor sequences come from a human donor in a cohort sampled during active COVID-19.

This rearrangement joins TRBV7-8 to TRBJ1-1; perhaps TRBD1 as D (6 bases). The ends were cut back, 2 bases at V and 4 bases at J, with 11 bases in the middle. This CDR3 is built from 14 residues. Per the germline V gene, CDR1 is SGHVS and CDR2 is FQNEAQ. The CDR3 DNA reads as TGTGCCAGCAGCTTACTCAGGACAGTCACTGAAGCTTTCTTT. This sequence encodes CASSLLRTVTEAFF.

The chain combines TRBV3-1 (or the pseudogene TRBV3-2) with TRBJ1-1; weak D call: TRBD1 (5 bases). This CDR3 contains 11 residues. V dropped 8 bases and J dropped 1 base, with 5 bases sitting between them. Per germline, CDR1 LGHDT and CDR2 YNNKEL (reference sequence). CDR3 region: CASGQNTEAFF. CDR3 coding DNA: TGTGCCAGCGGACAGAACACTGAAGCTTTCTTT.